The clone carrying this TCR beta chain was counted ten times or more. Germline is not matched at one junction end, which may reflect a read error. Germline V gives CDR1 SEHNR, CDR2 FQNEAQ (reference sequence). The CDR3 consists of 9 residues. Noted time point: pre-sensitization, week 0. Treatment in this sample: therapeutic diphenylcyclopropenone sensitization with weekly scalp DPC. Each donor was an alopecia patient between 18 and 70 years of age who qualified for DPC. Each cDNA molecule in the library carried unique molecular identifiers. Source study methods: Samples contained a median of about 100,000 TCRs, with a range of about 23,224 to 700,000. MiXCR, run by TCRdb on the RACE reads, gives a single entry per CDR3 protein. These V and J calls derive from TCRdb rather than the authors' analysis. The sample includes some 330,000 distinct CDR3 sequences, over 5% of them seen just once. The data were obtained in a study of human T cells and chemical hapten exposure.

The sample here was whole blood, taken in connection with sensitization to the hapten diphenylcyclopropenone (DPC). V and J are TRBV7-9 and TRBJ2-5; no clear D. The TCR comes from a woman younger than 35 with alopecia areata. Some clones in this sample may be carry-over from other donors' samples. CDR3 nucleotides: TGTGCCAGCAGCTTAGAGGCAGACTTC. Protein product: CASSLEADF.